Listed below are T cell receptor beta chains from one sample, sequenced in a study of vaccination effects on CD4 cells after COVID-19. These receptors' antigens are unknown. Sequenced by immunoSEQ multiplex PCR; TCRdb stores in-frame clones only, minus some. The data contain 27,000 or so clones, over 65% of them seen just once; the ten biggest clones take up approximately 21%. The sample was CD4+ T cells from PBMCs cultured with HCoV-NL63 spike peptides, taken before COVID-19 vaccination. The source is a human donor who received a COVID-19 vaccine. Both conserved end residues are part of each CDR3. Fields, in order: V gene, clone size, J gene, D gene, CDR3 DNA, CDR3 protein. A D gene is named only where the DNA matches it firmly. Expanded clones are given a class, and other clones once, few, many or no size at all.

v_call: TRBV6-2/TRBV6-3
clone_size: few
j_call: TRBJ1-2
d_call: TRBD1
cdr3_nt: TGTGCCAGCAGTTACTCGCGGACAGGGGAGGGCTACACCTTC
cdr3_aa: CASSYSRTGEGYTF

v_call: TRBV7-9
clone_size: NA
j_call: TRBJ1-4
d_call: TRBD1
cdr3_nt: TGTGCCAGCAGCTTAGGACAGGGTAATGAAAAACTGTTTTTT
cdr3_aa: CASSLGQGNEKLFF

v_call: TRBV29-1
clone_size: NA
j_call: TRBJ1-2
d_call: TRBD1
cdr3_nt: TGCAGCGTTGAACTGGAGGGCAGGGGGACGTCATACTATGGCTACACCTTC
cdr3_aa: CSVELEGRGTSYYGYTF

v_call: TRBV28
clone_size: NA
j_call: TRBJ2-6
d_call: NA
cdr3_nt: TGTGCCAGCAGGGACCACATGAGCTCTGGGGCCAACGTCCTGACTTTC
cdr3_aa: CASRDHMSSGANVLTF

v_call: TRBV5-4
clone_size: medium-sized
j_call: TRBJ1-2
d_call: TRBD1
cdr3_nt: TGTGCCAGCAGCTTCCCTCCGGGACAGGGCGATGGCTACACCTTC
cdr3_aa: CASSFPPGQGDGYTF

v_call: TRBV6-5
clone_size: NA
j_call: TRBJ2-3
d_call: TRBD2
cdr3_nt: TGTGCCAGCAGTTACGGCCCGCGGGAGGGCCAAGATACGCAGTATTTT
cdr3_aa: CASSYGPREGQDTQYF

v_call: TRBV5-6
clone_size: NA
j_call: TRBJ2-7
d_call: TRBD2
cdr3_nt: TGTGCCAGCAGCTTAGCGGGACTAGCAAGGTACGAGCAGTACTTC
cdr3_aa: CASSLAGLARYEQYF

v_call: TRBV7-6
clone_size: NA
j_call: TRBJ2-6
d_call: NA
cdr3_nt: TGTGCCAGCAGCTCCAGGGAGGCTGGGGCCAACGTCCTGACTTTC
cdr3_aa: CASSSREAGANVLTF

v_call: TRBV10-3
clone_size: few
j_call: TRBJ2-2
d_call: NA
cdr3_nt: TGTGCCATCAGTGCGGGAAGGGGACAGAACACCGGGGAGCTGTTTTTT
cdr3_aa: CAISAGRGQNTGELFF

v_call: TRBV6-1
clone_size: NA
j_call: TRBJ1-2
d_call: TRBD1
cdr3_nt: TGTGCCAGCAGTGAAAGACAGGGGGCGAGTGGCTACACCTTC
cdr3_aa: CASSERQGASGYTF

v_call: TRBV5-8
clone_size: NA
j_call: TRBJ1-4
d_call: TRBD1
cdr3_nt: TGTGCCAGCAGCATGCGGACAGGGCGACCTAATGAAAAACTGTTTTTT
cdr3_aa: CASSMRTGRPNEKLFF

v_call: TRBV4-3
clone_size: NA
j_call: TRBJ1-2
d_call: NA
cdr3_nt: TGCGCCAGCAGCCAAGATTTGCGGGGGTTCTATGGCTACACCTTC
cdr3_aa: CASSQDLRGFYGYTF

v_call: TRBV12-3/TRBV12-4
clone_size: once
j_call: TRBJ2-1
d_call: NA
cdr3_nt: TGTGCCAGCAGTCTGGGGGGTGAGCAGTTCTTC
cdr3_aa: CASSLGGEQFF

v_call: TRBV11-2
clone_size: NA
j_call: TRBJ2-7
d_call: NA
cdr3_nt: TGTGCCAGCAGCTTAGCAGGGAGTATTTCCTACGAGCAGTACTTC
cdr3_aa: CASSLAGSISYEQYF

v_call: TRBV3-1/TRBV3-2
clone_size: NA
j_call: TRBJ1-6
d_call: NA
cdr3_nt: TGTGCCAGCAGCCCCCCGGACGGACGTTCTCCCCTCCACTTT
cdr3_aa: CASSPPDGRSPLHF

v_call: TRBV7-2
clone_size: once
j_call: TRBJ2-1
d_call: NA
cdr3_nt: TGTGCCAGCAGCTTAGCGGGGAGGCCTGAGCAGTTCTTC
cdr3_aa: CASSLAGRPEQFF

v_call: TRBV7-3
clone_size: NA
j_call: TRBJ2-2
d_call: TRBD1
cdr3_nt: TGTGCCAGCAGCTCACAGGGGGCCGGGGAGCTGTTTTTT
cdr3_aa: CASSSQGAGELFF

v_call: TRBV7-9
clone_size: NA
j_call: TRBJ1-4
d_call: NA
cdr3_nt: TGTGCCAGCAGCTTAAGGGGGGCAGGGACGCATGAAAAACTGTTTTTT
cdr3_aa: CASSLRGAGTHEKLFF

v_call: TRBV18
clone_size: NA
j_call: TRBJ2-5
d_call: NA
cdr3_nt: TGTGCCAGCTCACCAAGTACGGAGACCCAGTACTTC
cdr3_aa: CASSPSTETQYF

v_call: TRBV7-2
clone_size: NA
j_call: TRBJ1-4
d_call: NA
cdr3_nt: TGTGCCAGCAGCTTGGGGGGTTATGAAAAACTGTTTTTT
cdr3_aa: CASSLGGYEKLFF

v_call: TRBV5-6
clone_size: NA
j_call: TRBJ1-6
d_call: TRBD1
cdr3_nt: TGTGCCAGCAGCTTGGCAAACAGGGGTTCACCCCTCCACTTT
cdr3_aa: CASSLANRGSPLHF

v_call: TRBV2
clone_size: few
j_call: TRBJ2-1
d_call: TRBD2
cdr3_nt: TGTGCCAGCACCGCTCCCCTCGGCGCGGGAGGTACGGGCAATGAGCAGTTCTTC
cdr3_aa: CASTAPLGAGGTGNEQFF

v_call: TRBV4-1
clone_size: NA
j_call: TRBJ2-7
d_call: TRBD2
cdr3_nt: TGCGCCAGCAGCCCAGGATTAGCGGGACGGTCCTACGAGCAGTACTTC
cdr3_aa: CASSPGLAGRSYEQYF

v_call: TRBV5-8
clone_size: NA
j_call: TRBJ2-3
d_call: TRBD2
cdr3_nt: TGTGCCAGCAGCTTGGCGGGACTAGCGGGAGGAAGCACAGATACGCAGTATTTT
cdr3_aa: CASSLAGLAGGSTDTQYF

v_call: TRBV5-1
clone_size: NA
j_call: TRBJ2-7
d_call: NA
cdr3_nt: TGCGCCAGCTCGGGGAACATCCTCGGGGAGCAGTACTTC
cdr3_aa: CASSGNILGEQYF

v_call: TRBV7-2
clone_size: NA
j_call: TRBJ2-2
d_call: NA
cdr3_nt: TGTGCCAGCAGCTTAGGACAGAACACCGGGGAGCTGTTTTTT
cdr3_aa: CASSLGQNTGELFF

v_call: TRBV6-1
clone_size: NA
j_call: TRBJ1-2
d_call: TRBD1
cdr3_nt: TGTGCCAGCAGTGAGGGGGGACAGGGAGCTTTAAATGGCTACACCTTC
cdr3_aa: CASSEGGQGALNGYTF

v_call: TRBV11-1
clone_size: NA
j_call: TRBJ2-1
d_call: NA
cdr3_nt: TGTGCCAGCAGCCCGCGTGTGGGTAGCAGAAATGAGCAGTTCTTC
cdr3_aa: CASSPRVGSRNEQFF

v_call: TRBV9
clone_size: NA
j_call: TRBJ2-3
d_call: TRBD2
cdr3_nt: TGTGCCAGCAGCGTAGGGGCTAGCGGGAGTGGCACAGATACGCAGTATTTT
cdr3_aa: CASSVGASGSGTDTQYF

v_call: TRBV9
clone_size: NA
j_call: TRBJ2-3
d_call: TRBD2
cdr3_nt: TGTGCCAGCAGCGTAGGGACTAGCGCCAGCACAGATACGCAGTATTTT
cdr3_aa: CASSVGTSASTDTQYF

v_call: TRBV2
clone_size: NA
j_call: TRBJ2-7
d_call: NA
cdr3_nt: TGTGCCAGCAGTGAAGACAGGGCCTACGAGCAGTACTTC
cdr3_aa: CASSEDRAYEQYF

v_call: TRBV2
clone_size: NA
j_call: TRBJ2-1
d_call: NA
cdr3_nt: TGTGCCAGCACAATCGGTCGGGTTTCCTACAATGAGCAGTTCTTC
cdr3_aa: CASTIGRVSYNEQFF

v_call: TRBV28
clone_size: NA
j_call: TRBJ1-3
d_call: NA
cdr3_nt: TGTGCCAGCACCCAGGCTGGAAACACCATATATTTT
cdr3_aa: CASTQAGNTIYF

v_call: TRBV6-1
clone_size: NA
j_call: TRBJ1-5
d_call: NA
cdr3_nt: TGTGCCAGCAGTGCAACGGGAGGCCAGGGCAATCAGCCCCAGCATTTT
cdr3_aa: CASSATGGQGNQPQHF

v_call: TRBV7-2
clone_size: NA
j_call: TRBJ2-5
d_call: NA
cdr3_nt: TGTGCCAGCAGCGGGGGAGCGCACCAAGAGACCCAGTACTTC
cdr3_aa: CASSGGAHQETQYF

v_call: TRBV11-2
clone_size: few
j_call: TRBJ1-5
d_call: NA
cdr3_nt: TGTGCCAGCAGCTTAGAGAACTCCGGGCCCCAGCATTTT
cdr3_aa: CASSLENSGPQHF

v_call: TRBV6-5
clone_size: NA
j_call: TRBJ2-1
d_call: NA
cdr3_nt: TGTGCCAGCATGGGGTATGAGCAGTTCTTC
cdr3_aa: CASMGYEQFF

v_call: TRBV5-1
clone_size: NA
j_call: TRBJ1-2
d_call: NA
cdr3_nt: TGCGCCAGCAAGACAGACCCAACCTATGGCTACACCTTC
cdr3_aa: CASKTDPTYGYTF

v_call: TRBV28
clone_size: NA
j_call: TRBJ1-3
d_call: NA
cdr3_nt: TGTGCCAGCAGTTTAACAGACTTTGTAAACACCATATATTTT
cdr3_aa: CASSLTDFVNTIYF

v_call: TRBV6-6
clone_size: NA
j_call: TRBJ2-4
d_call: TRBD1
cdr3_nt: TGTGCCAGCAGTTCCGGACAGGGGTTTCAGTACTTC
cdr3_aa: CASSSGQGFQYF

v_call: TRBV7-9
clone_size: few
j_call: TRBJ2-3
d_call: TRBD2
cdr3_nt: TGTGCCAGCAGCTCGGGACTAGCGGACACAGATACGCAGTATTTT
cdr3_aa: CASSSGLADTDTQYF

v_call: TRBV9
clone_size: few
j_call: TRBJ2-2
d_call: NA
cdr3_nt: TGTGCCAGCAGCGTATCTTCAGGCGCCACCGGGGAGCTGTTTTTT
cdr3_aa: CASSVSSGATGELFF

v_call: TRBV12-3/TRBV12-4
clone_size: NA
j_call: TRBJ1-5
d_call: NA
cdr3_nt: TGTGCCAGCAGTTTACTCCTCAATCAGCCCCAGCATTTT
cdr3_aa: CASSLLLNQPQHF

v_call: TRBV9
clone_size: NA
j_call: TRBJ2-5
d_call: TRBD2
cdr3_nt: TGTGCCAGCAGCGTAGGGGGTAGCGGGAGGGCCAGGGAGACCCAGTACTTC
cdr3_aa: CASSVGGSGRARETQYF

v_call: TRBV6-5
clone_size: NA
j_call: TRBJ1-4
d_call: NA
cdr3_nt: TGTGCCAGCACCTACAGCCCAAATGAAAAACTGTTTTTT
cdr3_aa: CASTYSPNEKLFF

v_call: TRBV19
clone_size: NA
j_call: TRBJ2-2
d_call: NA
cdr3_nt: TGTGCCAGTAGCCTCCTCTCGGCAGGGACCGGGGAGCTGTTTTTT
cdr3_aa: CASSLLSAGTGELFF